A selection of T cell receptor beta chains follows, all from one sample in a study of monozygotic twins with inflammatory bowel disease. TCRdb reprocessed the 5' RACE reads, with one entry per CDR3 protein and no DNA. Recorded for this sample: about 330,000 distinct CDR3 sequences. The sample consisted of blood. The source is a human donor with ulcerative colitis or Crohn's disease, or a healthy co-twin of an affected twin (not recorded which). The CDR3 runs from the conserved cysteine through the conserved F or W.

CDR3 | J | V
CASTRTSGSYEQYF | TRBJ2-7 | TRBV5-1
CASSSRKTATSSYNSPLHF | TRBJ1-6 | TRBV27
CSANRGSNQPQHF | TRBJ1-5 | TRBV20-1
CSAPRTGSTYEQYF | TRBJ2-7 | TRBV20-1
CSARVGQGSYEQYF | TRBJ2-7 | TRBV20-1
CTSRDPAQGLANTGELFF | TRBJ2-2 | TRBV12-2
CASRGQGNEKLFF | TRBJ1-4 | TRBV7-9
CASSERLGGATDTQYF | TRBJ2-3 | TRBV9
CASSDQYTEAFF | TRBJ1-1 | TRBV6-2/TRBV6-3
CASSIHSGNTIYF | TRBJ1-3 | TRBV6-2/TRBV6-3
CAWSEGGNHNEQFF | TRBJ2-1 | TRBV30
CAIRAGTGGVLAGADYEQYF | TRBJ2-7 | TRBV10-3
CASSSWTSSNTGELFF | TRBJ2-2 | TRBV11-2
CASSTDRAISEAFF | TRBJ1-1 | TRBV5-1
CASSFEWMTQPQHF | TRBJ1-5 | TRBV7-8
CASSLGGREVLFF | TRBJ2-2 | TRBV12-3/TRBV12-4